Detailed here is one T cell receptor beta chain. Its matching antigen is unknown. Other nucleotide sequences in the sample specify the same CDR3. The data were taken from a study of cytomegalovirus exposure and HLA in healthy donors. Study context: In an early release, HLA-typed donors contributed tens of millions of unique TCR sequences. Study observations and caveats: Later examination showed HLA-associated TCR beta chains had greater clonal expansion than equally common others. Most of the TCR beta V segments (in an earlier analysis) were productive either about 87% or about 30% of the time.

Primers: 60 Vbeta forward and 13 Jbeta reverse. Profiled with immunoSEQ multiplex PCR; TCRdb holds only in-frame clones, not every one. Its clone listing holds just over 150,000 clones. With V trimmed by 2 bases and J by 4 bases, 5 bases remained unmatched. CDR3 length: 14 amino acids. From germline, CDR1 is SGHDT and CDR2 YYEEEE. This chain joins TRBV5-6 and TRBJ2-7, with 8 bases that match TRBD1. The clonotype comes from a man younger than 40 in good health and CMV-seronegative. Sequences were obtained from PBMCs. In DNA, the CDR3 is TGTGCCAGCAGCTTAGGACAGGGTAGGTACGAGCAGTACTTC. Amino acid sequence: CASSLGQGRYEQYF.